Listed below are T cell receptor beta chains from one sample, sequenced in a study of T cells in Graves' hyperthyroidism and ophthalmopathy. TCRdb ran MiXCR on the multiplex PCR reads and lists one entry per CDR3 protein. The top ten hold around 31% of the sample, which has just under 750,000 distinct CDR3 sequences, approximately 40% seen once. Sequenced sample: blood. The origin of the receptors is a woman aged 35 to 49 with Graves' hyperthyroidism. Both conserved end residues are part of each CDR3. Each record gives: V gene, clone size, D gene, J gene, CDR3 DNA, CDR3 protein. A D gene is named only where the DNA matches it firmly. Where a row states a size, it is once, few, many or the class of an expanded clone; other rows omit it.

TRBV12-3/TRBV12-4,.,.,TRBJ1-4,TGTGCCAGCAGTCGTCCGGGCCGTAAGGAAAAACTGTTTTTT,CASSRPGRKEKLFF
TRBV20-1,.,TRBD2,TRBJ2-5,TGCAGTGCCAGCGAAGGGAGGGTGGATGAGACCCAGTACTTC,CSASEGRVDETQYF
TRBV11-1,many,.,TRBJ1-1,TGTGCCAGCAGCTACTATCAGTATGAAGCTTTCTTT,CASSYYQYEAFF
TRBV6-1,.,.,TRBJ1-2,TGTGCCAGCAGTCCCCCGGGGGGAGCGACTAACTATGGCTACACCTTC,CASSPPGGATNYGYTF
TRBV7-6,few,.,TRBJ2-3,TGTGCCAGCGGAACAGGGAACACAGATACGCAGTATTTT,CASGTGNTDTQYF
TRBV29-1,many,TRBD2,TRBJ2-7,TGCAGCGTCGTCTCTAGCGGGGCCTCCTACGAGCAGTACTTC,CSVVSSGASYEQYF
TRBV9,many,.,TRBJ1-2,TGTGCCAGCAGCGTAGACGTCAAACCTAACTATGGCTACACCTTC,CASSVDVKPNYGYTF
TRBV7-2,few,.,TRBJ1-5,TGTGCCAGCAGCTTAGGTTCGGTAGGTCAGCCCCAGCATTTT,CASSLGSVGQPQHF
TRBV7-2,many,TRBD2,TRBJ2-5,TGTGCCAGCAGCCTCCGGACTAGCGGGAGGTTGGAGACCCAGTACTTC,CASSLRTSGRLETQYF
TRBV29-1,many,TRBD1,TRBJ1-4,TGCAGCGTTGATCCCCAGGGGGGAAAACTGTTTTTT,CSVDPQGGKLFF
TRBV6-1,.,.,TRBJ2-5,TGTGCCAGCAGCCCAGGGGTACTAGAGTACCAAGAGACCCAGTACTTC,CASSPGVLEYQETQYF
TRBV29-1,few,.,TRBJ2-7,TGCAGCGTTTTAGGGGAATACGAGCAGTACTTC,CSVLGEYEQYF
TRBV7-2,once,.,TRBJ1-1,TGTGCCAGCAGCGAGGCTGAGGGGACTGAAGCTTTCTTT,CASSEAEGTEAFF
TRBV7-2,.,.,TRBJ1-4,TGTGCCAGCAGCTTAATCACAGGAGGGCGGGAAAAACTGTTTTTT,CASSLITGGREKLFF
TRBV7-6,.,.,TRBJ2-7,TGTGCCAGCAGCTTAGATTCAGGCCGCGGCGAGCAGTACTTC,CASSLDSGRGEQYF
TRBV12-5,.,.,TRBJ1-4,TGTGCTAGTGGTCCCCCCAGAAGGAGCCCTCAGGAACTGTTTTTT,CASGPPRRSPQELFF
TRBV12-3/TRBV12-4,.,.,TRBJ1-1,TGTGCCAGCAGTTCCCCGCACCGGTTAGACACTGAAGCTTTCTTT,CASSSPHRLDTEAFF
TRBV28,.,.,TRBJ1-1,TGTGCCAGCAGTTTCAATCCCGTTGTCTGGAAGGCTGAAGCTTTCTTT,CASSFNPVVWKAEAFF
TRBV24-1,.,TRBD1,TRBJ2-1,TGTGCCACCAGTGATCCCGACAGGGTCGATGAGCAGTTCTTC,CATSDPDRVDEQFF
TRBV7-8,.,TRBD2,TRBJ2-1,TGTGCCAGCAGCTTAGAAAGGCTTAGCGGGTTCATTTACAATGAGCAGTTCTTC,CASSLERLSGFIYNEQFF
TRBV4-1,few,.,TRBJ2-7,TGCGCCAGCAGCCAACACGACAGTCTAGACGCACAGTACTTC,CASSQHDSLDAQYF
TRBV15,many,.,TRBJ1-2,TGTGCCACCAGCAGCGGGCAGGTAGCCGACTATGGCTACACCTTC,CATSSGQVADYGYTF
TRBV25-1,.,.,TRBJ2-7,TGTGCCAGCAGTGCGGCTAGTGGCGGTACCTACGAGCAGTACTTC,CASSAASGGTYEQYF
TRBV6-2/TRBV6-3,.,.,TRBJ1-3,TGTGCCAGCAGTCCGCCTTACCGACGGGGAAACACCATATATTTT,CASSPPYRRGNTIYF
TRBV7-8,.,TRBD1,TRBJ1-5,TGTGCCAGCAGCTTAGATTGGGACAGGGGGACGAGGGAGCTCCAGCATTTT,CASSLDWDRGTRELQHF
TRBV7-3,.,.,TRBJ1-5,TGTGCCAGCAGTCTTAGCGGGAGCGGCACAGATACGCAGCATTTT,CASSLSGSGTDTQHF
TRBV4-3,.,.,TRBJ1-6,TGCGCCAGCAGCCTTCGTCTAGTGGGCAATTCACCCCTCCACTTT,CASSLRLVGNSPLHF
TRBV18,.,.,TRBJ2-2,TGTGCCAGCTCACAGGCCGCCGGGGAGCTGTTTTTT,CASSQAAGELFF
TRBV7-2,many,.,TRBJ1-6,TGTGCCAGCAGCTTGAGACAAGGGGACCCGATGGCCCTCCACTTT,CASSLRQGDPMALHF
TRBV3-1,many,.,TRBJ1-2,TGTGCCAGCAGCCAGGTGGGCCTGGGCTATGGCTACACCTTC,CASSQVGLGYGYTF
TRBV12-3/TRBV12-4,.,.,TRBJ2-5,TGTGCCAGCACCCCGGGGGGCGGCGAAGAGACCCAGTACTTC,CASTPGGGEETQYF
TRBV4-3,few,.,TRBJ2-6,TGCGCCAGCAGCCAACCCATCTTCTCCTACTCTGGGGCCAACGTCCTGACTTTC,CASSQPIFSYSGANVLTF
TRBV7-6,many,TRBD1,TRBJ1-3,TGTGCCAGCAGCTTTAGATTGGACAGGACGATTGGAAACACCATATATTTT,CASSFRLDRTIGNTIYF
TRBV2,many,.,TRBJ1-6,TGTGCCAGCAGTGAAACTGGGGCCCTCCACTTT,CASSETGALHF
TRBV19,few,.,TRBJ1-2,TGTGCCAGCCGAGGGACGAGGGGCTACGGTGGCTACACCTTC,CASRGTRGYGGYTF
TRBV10-3,.,TRBD1,TRBJ2-2,TGTGCCACAAATATGGACAGGGACGGGGAGCTGTTTTTT,CATNMDRDGELFF
TRBV7-7,.,.,TRBJ2-2,TGTGCTAGCAGCTTATCAGGGCTAGTGGAGCTGTTTTTT,CASSLSGLVELFF
TRBV10-3,few,TRBD1,TRBJ1-1,TGTGCCAGCCGGGACAGACTTAACACTGAAGCTTTCTTT,CASRDRLNTEAFF